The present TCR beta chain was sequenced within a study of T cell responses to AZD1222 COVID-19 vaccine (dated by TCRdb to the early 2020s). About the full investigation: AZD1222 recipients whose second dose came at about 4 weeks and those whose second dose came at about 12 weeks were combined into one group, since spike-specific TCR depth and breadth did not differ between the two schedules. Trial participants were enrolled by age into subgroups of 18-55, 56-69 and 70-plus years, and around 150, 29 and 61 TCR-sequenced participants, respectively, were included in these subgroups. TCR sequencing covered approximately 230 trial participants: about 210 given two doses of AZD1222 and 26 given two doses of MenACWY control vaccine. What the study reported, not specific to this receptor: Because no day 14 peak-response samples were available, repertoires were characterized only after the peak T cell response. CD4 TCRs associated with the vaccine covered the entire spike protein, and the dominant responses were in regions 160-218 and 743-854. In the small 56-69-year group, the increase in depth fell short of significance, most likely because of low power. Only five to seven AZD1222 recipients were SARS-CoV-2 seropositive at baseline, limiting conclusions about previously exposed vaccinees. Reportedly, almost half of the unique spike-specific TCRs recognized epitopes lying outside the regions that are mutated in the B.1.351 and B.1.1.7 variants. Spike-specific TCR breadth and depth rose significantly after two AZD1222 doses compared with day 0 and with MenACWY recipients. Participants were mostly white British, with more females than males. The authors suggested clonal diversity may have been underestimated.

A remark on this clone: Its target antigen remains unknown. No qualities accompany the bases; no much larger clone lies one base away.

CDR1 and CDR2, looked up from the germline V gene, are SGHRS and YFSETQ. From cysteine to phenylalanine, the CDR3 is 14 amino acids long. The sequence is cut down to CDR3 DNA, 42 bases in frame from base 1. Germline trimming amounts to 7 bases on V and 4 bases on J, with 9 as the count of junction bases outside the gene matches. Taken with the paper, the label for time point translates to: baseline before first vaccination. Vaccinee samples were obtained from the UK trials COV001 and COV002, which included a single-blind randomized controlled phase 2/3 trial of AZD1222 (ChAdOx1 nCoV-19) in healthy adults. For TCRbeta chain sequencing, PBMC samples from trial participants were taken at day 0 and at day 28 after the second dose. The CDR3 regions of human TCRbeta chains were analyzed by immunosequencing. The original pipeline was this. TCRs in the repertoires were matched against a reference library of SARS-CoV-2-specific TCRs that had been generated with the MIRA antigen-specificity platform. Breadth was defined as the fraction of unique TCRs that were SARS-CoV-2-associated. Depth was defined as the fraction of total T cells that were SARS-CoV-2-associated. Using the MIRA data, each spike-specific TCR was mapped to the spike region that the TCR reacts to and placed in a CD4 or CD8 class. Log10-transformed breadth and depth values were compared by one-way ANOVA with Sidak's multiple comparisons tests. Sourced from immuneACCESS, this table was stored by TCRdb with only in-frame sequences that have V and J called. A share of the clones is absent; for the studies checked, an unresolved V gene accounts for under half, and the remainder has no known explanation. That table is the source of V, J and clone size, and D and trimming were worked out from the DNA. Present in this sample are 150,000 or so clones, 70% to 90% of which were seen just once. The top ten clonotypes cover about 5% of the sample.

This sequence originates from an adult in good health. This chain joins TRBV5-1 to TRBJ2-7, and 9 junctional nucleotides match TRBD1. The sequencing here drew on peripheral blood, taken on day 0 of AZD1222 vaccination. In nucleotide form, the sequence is TGCGCCAGCGGGCCGGGACAGGGAGGTTACGAGCAGTACTTC. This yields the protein CASGPGQGGYEQYF. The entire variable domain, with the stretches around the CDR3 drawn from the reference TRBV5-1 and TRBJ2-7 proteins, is KAGVTQTPRYLIKTRGQQVTLSCSPISGHRSVSWYQQTPGQGLQFLFEYFSETQRNKGNFPGRFSGRQFSNSRSEMNVSTLELGDSALYLCASGPGQGGYEQYFGPGTRLTVT.